The sequence of this TCR beta chain was determined in a study of identical twins. The study's findings and limits: Beta out-of-frame twin sharing showed a weaker excess.

This clonotype was seen a few times. Its specificity is not known. TCRdb re-called the 5' RACE reads with MiXCR, one entry per CDR3 protein. The table has around 650,000 distinct CDR3 sequences, 7.1% seen once. With 2 bases removed from V and 0 bases from J, the gap between germline ends came to 14 bases. The CDR3 totals 17 residues. CDR1 and CDR2 from the germline V gene are SNHLY and FYNNEI. The same sample was also used in a study of yellow fever vaccine responses in identical twins.

Sequenced sample: PBMCs. The V and J genes are TRBV2 and TRBJ1-3, with unresolved D. The sequence was obtained from a woman between 18 and 29 years old in good health. CDR3 sequence (DNA): TGTGCCAGCAGTGAAAGTTGGTTCCAGAGCTCTGGAAACACCATATATTTT. Encoded protein: CASSESWFQSSGNTIYF.